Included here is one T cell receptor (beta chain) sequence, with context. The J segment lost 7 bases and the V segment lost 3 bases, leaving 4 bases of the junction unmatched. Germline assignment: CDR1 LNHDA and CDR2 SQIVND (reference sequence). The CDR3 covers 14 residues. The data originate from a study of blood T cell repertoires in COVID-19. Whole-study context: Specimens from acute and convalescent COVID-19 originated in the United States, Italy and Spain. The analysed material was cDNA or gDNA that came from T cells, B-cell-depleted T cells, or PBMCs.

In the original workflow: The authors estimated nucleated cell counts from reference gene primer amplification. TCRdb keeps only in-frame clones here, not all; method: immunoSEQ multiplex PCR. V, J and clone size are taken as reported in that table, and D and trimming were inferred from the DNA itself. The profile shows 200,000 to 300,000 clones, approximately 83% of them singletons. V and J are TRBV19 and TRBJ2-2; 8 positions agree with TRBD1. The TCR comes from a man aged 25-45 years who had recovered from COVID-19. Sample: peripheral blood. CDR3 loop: CASSIRTGIGELFF. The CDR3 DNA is TGTGCCAGTAGTATCCGGACAGGGATCGGGGAGCTGTTTTTT.